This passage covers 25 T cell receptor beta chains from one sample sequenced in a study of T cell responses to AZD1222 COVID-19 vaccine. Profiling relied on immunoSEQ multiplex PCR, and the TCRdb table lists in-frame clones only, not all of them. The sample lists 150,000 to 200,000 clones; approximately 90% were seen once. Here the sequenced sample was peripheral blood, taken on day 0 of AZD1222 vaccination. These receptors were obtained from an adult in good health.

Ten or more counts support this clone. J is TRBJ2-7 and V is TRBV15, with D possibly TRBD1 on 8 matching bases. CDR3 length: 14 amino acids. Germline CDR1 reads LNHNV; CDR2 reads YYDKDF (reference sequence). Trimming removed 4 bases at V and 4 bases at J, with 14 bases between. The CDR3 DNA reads TGTGCCACCAGCAAAGAACAGGGGGGGTACGAGCAGTACTTC. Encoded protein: CATSKEQGGYEQYF.

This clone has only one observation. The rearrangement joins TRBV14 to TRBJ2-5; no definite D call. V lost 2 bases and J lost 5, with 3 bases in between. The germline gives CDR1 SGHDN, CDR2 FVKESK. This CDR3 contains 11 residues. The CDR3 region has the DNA TGTGCCAGCAGCCAACCGGAGACCCAGTACTTC. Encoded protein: CASSQPETQYF.

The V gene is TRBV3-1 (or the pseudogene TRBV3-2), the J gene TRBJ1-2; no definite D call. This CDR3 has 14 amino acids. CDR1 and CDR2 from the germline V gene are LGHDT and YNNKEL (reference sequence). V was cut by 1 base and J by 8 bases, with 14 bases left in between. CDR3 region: CASSQGYQDLGYTF. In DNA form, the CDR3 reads TGTGCCAGCAGCCAAGGCTACCAGGACTTAGGCTACACCTTC.

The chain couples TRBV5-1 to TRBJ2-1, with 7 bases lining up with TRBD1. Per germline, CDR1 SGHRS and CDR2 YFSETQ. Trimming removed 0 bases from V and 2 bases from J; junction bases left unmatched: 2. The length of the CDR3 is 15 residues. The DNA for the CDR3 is TGCGCCAGCAGCTTGGAGGGACAGACCTACAATGAGCAGTTCTTC. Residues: CASSLEGQTYNEQFF.

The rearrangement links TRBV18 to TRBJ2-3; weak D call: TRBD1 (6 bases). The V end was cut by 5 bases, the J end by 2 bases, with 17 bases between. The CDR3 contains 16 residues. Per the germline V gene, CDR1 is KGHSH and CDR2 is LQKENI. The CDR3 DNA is TGTGCCAGCTCATCTTTGGGGGCAGGGAACACAGATACGCAGTATTTT. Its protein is CASSSLGAGNTDTQYF. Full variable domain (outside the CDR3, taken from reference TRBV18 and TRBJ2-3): NAGVMQNPRHLVRRRGQEARLRCSPMKGHSHVYWYRQLPEEGLKFMVYLQKENIIDESGMPKERFSAEFPKEGPSILRIQQVVRGDSAAYFCASSSLGAGNTDTQYFGPGTRLTVL.

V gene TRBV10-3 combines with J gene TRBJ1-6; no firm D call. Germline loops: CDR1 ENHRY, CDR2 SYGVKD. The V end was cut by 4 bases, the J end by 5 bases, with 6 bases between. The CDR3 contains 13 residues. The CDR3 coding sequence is TGTGCCATCAGTGGGGTTGATAATTCACCCCTCCACTTT. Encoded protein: CAISGVDNSPLHF.

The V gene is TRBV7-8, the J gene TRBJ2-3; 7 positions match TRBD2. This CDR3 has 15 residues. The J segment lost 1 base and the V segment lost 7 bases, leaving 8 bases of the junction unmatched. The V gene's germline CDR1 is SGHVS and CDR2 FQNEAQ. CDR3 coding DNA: TGTGCCAGCACCTGGGGGGGAGCTCGCACAGATACGCAGTATTTT. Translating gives CASTWGGARTDTQYF.

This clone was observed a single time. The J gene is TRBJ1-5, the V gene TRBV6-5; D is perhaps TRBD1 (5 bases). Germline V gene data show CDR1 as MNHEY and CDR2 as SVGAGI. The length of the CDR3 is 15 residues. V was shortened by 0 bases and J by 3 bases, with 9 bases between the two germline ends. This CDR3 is CASSYSRGPNQPQHF. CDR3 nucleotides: TGTGCCAGCAGTTACTCAAGGGGACCCAATCAGCCCCAGCATTTT.

In DNA form, the CDR3 reads TGCGCCAGCAGCCGGTCCCTTGGATCCTACGAGCAGTACTTC. Its protein is CASSRSLGSYEQYF. The chain employs TRBV5-1 and TRBJ2-7; D not certain. Germline CDR1 reads SGHRS; CDR2 reads YFSETQ. The CDR3 loop spans 14 amino acids. V lost 4 bases to trimming and J lost 1 base, with 12 bases between them.

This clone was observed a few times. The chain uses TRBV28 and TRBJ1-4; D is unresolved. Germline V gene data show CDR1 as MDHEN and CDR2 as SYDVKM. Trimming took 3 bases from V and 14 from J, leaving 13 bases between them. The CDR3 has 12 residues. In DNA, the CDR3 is TGTGCCAGCAGTTTTAGTTTGCCCTCCCTGTTTTTT. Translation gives CASSFSLPSLFF.

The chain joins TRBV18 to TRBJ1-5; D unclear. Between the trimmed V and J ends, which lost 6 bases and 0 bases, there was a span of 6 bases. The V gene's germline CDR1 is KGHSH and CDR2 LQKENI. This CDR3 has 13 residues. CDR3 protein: CASSSDSNQPQHF. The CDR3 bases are TGTGCCAGCTCTTCGGATAGCAATCAGCCCCAGCATTTT.

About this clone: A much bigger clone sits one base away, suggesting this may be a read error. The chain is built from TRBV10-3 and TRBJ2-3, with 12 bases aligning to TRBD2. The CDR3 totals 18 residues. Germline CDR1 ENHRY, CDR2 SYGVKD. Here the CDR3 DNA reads TGTGCCGTCAGTGAGTCTCAACTAGCGGGAGGCGCATTAGATACGCAGTATTTT. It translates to CAVSESQLAGGALDTQYF.

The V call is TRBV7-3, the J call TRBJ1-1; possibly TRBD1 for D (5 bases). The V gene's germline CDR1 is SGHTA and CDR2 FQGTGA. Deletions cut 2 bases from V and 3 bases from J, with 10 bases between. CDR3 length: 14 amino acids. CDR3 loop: CASSLYRGDTEAFF. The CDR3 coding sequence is TGTGCCAGCAGCTTATATAGGGGCGACACTGAAGCTTTCTTT. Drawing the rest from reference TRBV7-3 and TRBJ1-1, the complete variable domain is GAGVSQTPSNKVTEKGKYVELRCDPISGHTALYWYRQSLGQGPEFLIYFQGTGAADDSGLPNDRFFAVRPEGSVSTLKIQRTERGDSAVYLCASSLYRGDTEAFFGQGTRLTVV.

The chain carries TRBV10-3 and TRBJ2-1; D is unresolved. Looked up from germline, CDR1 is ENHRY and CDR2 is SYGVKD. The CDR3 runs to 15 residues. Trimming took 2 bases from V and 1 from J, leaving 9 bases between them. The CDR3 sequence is CAISEERRSYNEQFF. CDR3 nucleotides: TGTGCCATCAGTGAGGAAAGACGGTCCTACAATGAGCAGTTCTTC.

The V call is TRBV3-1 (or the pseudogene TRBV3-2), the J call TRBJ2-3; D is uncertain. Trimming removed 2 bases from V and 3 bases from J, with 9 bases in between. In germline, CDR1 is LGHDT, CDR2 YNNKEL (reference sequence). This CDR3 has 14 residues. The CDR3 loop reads CASSQFAVTDTQYF. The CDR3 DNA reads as TGTGCCAGCAGCCAATTTGCAGTAACAGATACGCAGTATTTT.

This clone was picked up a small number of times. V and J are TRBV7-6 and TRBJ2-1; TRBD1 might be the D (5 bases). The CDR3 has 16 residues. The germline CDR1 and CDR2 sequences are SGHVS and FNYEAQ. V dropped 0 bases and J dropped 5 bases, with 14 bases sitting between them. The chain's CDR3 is CASSLARWGRDNEQFF. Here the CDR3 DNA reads TGTGCCAGCAGCTTAGCGCGGTGGGGCCGGGACAATGAGCAGTTCTTC.

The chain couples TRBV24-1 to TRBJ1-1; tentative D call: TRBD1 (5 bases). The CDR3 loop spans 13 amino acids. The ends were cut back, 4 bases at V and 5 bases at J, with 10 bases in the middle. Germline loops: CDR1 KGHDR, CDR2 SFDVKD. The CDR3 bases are TGTGCCACCAGTGACGACAGAAGTACTGAAGCTTTCTTT. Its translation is CATSDDRSTEAFF.

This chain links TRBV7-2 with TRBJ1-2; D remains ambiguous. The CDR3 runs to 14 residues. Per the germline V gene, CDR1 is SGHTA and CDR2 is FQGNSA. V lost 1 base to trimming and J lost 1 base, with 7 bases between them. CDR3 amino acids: CASSLVEGNYGYTF. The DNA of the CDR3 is TGTGCCAGCAGCTTAGTAGAGGGTAACTATGGCTACACCTTC.

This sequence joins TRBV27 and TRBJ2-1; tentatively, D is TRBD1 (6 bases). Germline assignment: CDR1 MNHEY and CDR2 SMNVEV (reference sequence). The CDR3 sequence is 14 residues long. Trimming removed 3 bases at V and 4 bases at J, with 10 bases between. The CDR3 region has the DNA TGTGCCAGCAGTTTGTGGACAGATTACAATGAGCAGTTCTTC. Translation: CASSLWTDYNEQFF.

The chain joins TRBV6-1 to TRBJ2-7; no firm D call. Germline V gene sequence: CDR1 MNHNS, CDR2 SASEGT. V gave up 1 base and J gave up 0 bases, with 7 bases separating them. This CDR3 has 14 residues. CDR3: CASSEVRSSYEQYF. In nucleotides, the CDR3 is TGTGCCAGCAGTGAAGTTCGGTCCTCCTACGAGCAGTACTTC.

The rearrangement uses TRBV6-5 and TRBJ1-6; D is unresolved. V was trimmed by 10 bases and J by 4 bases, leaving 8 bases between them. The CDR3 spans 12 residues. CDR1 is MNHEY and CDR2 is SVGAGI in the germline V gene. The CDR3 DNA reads TGTGCCACCCGACAATATAATTCACCCCTCCACTTT. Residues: CATRQYNSPLHF.

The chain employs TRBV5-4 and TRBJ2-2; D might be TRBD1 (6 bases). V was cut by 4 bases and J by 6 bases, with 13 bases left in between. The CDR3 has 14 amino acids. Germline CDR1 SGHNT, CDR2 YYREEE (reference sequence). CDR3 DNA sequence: TGTGCCAGCAGCCCCGGGACAAGGCCCGGGGAGCTGTTTTTT. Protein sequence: CASSPGTRPGELFF.

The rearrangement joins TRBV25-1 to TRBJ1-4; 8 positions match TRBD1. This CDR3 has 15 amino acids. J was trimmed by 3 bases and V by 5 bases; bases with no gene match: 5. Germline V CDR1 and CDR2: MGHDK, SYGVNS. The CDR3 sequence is CASSLQGAANEKLFF. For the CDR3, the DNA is TGTGCCAGCAGTCTCCAGGGGGCGGCTAATGAAAAACTGTTTTTT. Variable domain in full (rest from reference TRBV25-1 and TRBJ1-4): EADIYQTPRYLVIGTGKKITLECSQTMGHDKMYWYQQDPGMELHLIHYSYGVNSTEKGDLSSESTVSRIRTEHFPLTLESARPSHTSQYLCASSLQGAANEKLFFGSGTQLSVL.

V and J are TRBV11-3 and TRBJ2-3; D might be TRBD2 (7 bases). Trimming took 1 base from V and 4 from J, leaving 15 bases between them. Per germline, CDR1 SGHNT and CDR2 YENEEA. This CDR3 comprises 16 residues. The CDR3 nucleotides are TGTGCCAGCAGCTTAGTTTCACCGGGGGGCCCAGATACGCAGTATTTT. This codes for CASSLVSPGGPDTQYF.

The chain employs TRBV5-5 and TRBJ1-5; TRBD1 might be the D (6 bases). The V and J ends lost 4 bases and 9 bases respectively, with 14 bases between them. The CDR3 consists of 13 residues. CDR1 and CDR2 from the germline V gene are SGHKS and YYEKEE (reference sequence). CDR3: CASSQDSWRPQHF. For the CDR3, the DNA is TGTGCCAGCAGCCAGGACAGTTGGAGGCCCCAGCATTTT.